These 2 T cell receptor beta chains originate from one sample sequenced in a study of beta chain features in type 1 diabetes. Study conclusions and caveats: Moderate but significant shortening of TCRB CDR3s was recorded in all four CD4+ subsets from Type 1 diabetes patients.

The antigens of these receptors remain unknown. Isolated RNA was reverse transcribed in full, so expressed TCRB transcripts were sequenced. Profiling relied on immunoSEQ multiplex PCR, and the TCRdb table lists in-frame clones only, not all of them. The sample comprises more than 250,000 clones, 14% of which are singletons, and under 0.02% rests with the top ten. The source material was naive CD4+ T cells from blood. These receptors were taken from a man aged 25 to 45 with type 1 diabetes.

This clone was seen a handful of times. The gene calls are TRBV5-1 and TRBJ2-5; 8 nucleotides align to TRBD2. J was trimmed by 1 base and V by 0 bases; bases with no gene match: 5. From germline, CDR1 is SGHRS and CDR2 YFSETQ. The CDR3 covers 16 residues. This CDR3 reads CASSLALAGRQETQYF. The CDR3 DNA is TGCGCCAGCAGCTTGGCCTTAGCGGGACGCCAAGAGACCCAGTACTTC.

This clone was observed a few times. The CDR3: CASSTWTGNYGYTF. In DNA form, the CDR3 reads TGTGCCAGCAGTACCTGGACAGGGAACTATGGCTACACCTTC. The chain recombines TRBV28 with TRBJ1-2, with 8 bases aligning to TRBD1. Germline V gene sequence: CDR1 MDHEN, CDR2 SYDVKM. The CDR3 extends over 14 amino acids. Trimming cost V 5 bases and J 2 bases; bases outside gene matches: 4.